This T cell receptor beta chain was recovered during a study of cytomegalovirus exposure and HLA in healthy donors. Study-level results: An analysis was carried out later, and it reportedly showed fewer N-insertions in an Asian-associated ancestry cluster than the roughly 670-donor mean. A later analysis found TCR association rates differed by HLA locus, highest for DRB1 and lowest for HLA-C. In a later analysis, parvovirus B19, influenza, CMV and Epstein-Barr virus appeared linked to several top co-occurrence clusters.

Use of 60 Vbeta and 13 Jbeta primers characterized the PCR. Profiling relied on immunoSEQ multiplex PCR, and the TCRdb table lists in-frame clones only, not all of them. The sample includes about 150,000 clones, over 70% of them seen just once. The CDR3 spans 14 residues. The germline CDR1 and CDR2 sequences are MNHEY and SVGAGI. V was pared by 0 bases and J by 4 bases, with 1 base of the junction left unmatched. A word on this clone: The antigen is not known.

The sequenced sample was PBMCs. The chain joins TRBV6-5 to TRBJ2-5; 8 positions match TRBD1. The sequence came from a woman between 50 and 59 years old in good health and CMV-seropositive. CDR3 bases: TGTGCCAGCAGTTACTCCGGACAGGGAGAGACCCAGTACTTC. It is translated as CASSYSGQGETQYF.